This TCR beta chain was identified during a study of shared clonotypes between healthy human individuals. Germline V gene data show CDR1 as SGHRS and CDR2 as YFSETQ. V dropped 2 bases and J dropped 8 bases, with 14 bases sitting between them. This CDR3 is 14 amino acids long. This clone has a single count. Sequencing used immunoSEQ multiplex PCR; TCRdb keeps in-frame clones, though not all of them. The sample yields approximately 2.5 million clones, roughly 93% seen once. Sequencing was carried out using naive CD4+ T cells from PBMCs. Subset noted: CD45RA+ positively selected. This clonotype was obtained from a man aged 18 to 30 in good health. Some clones in this sample may be carry-over from other donors' samples. The chain joins TRBV5-1 to TRBJ1-5; D might be TRBD1 (6 bases). CDR3: CASSFLQGGEPQHF. CDR3 DNA sequence: TGCGCCAGCAGCTTTTTACAGGGCGGTGAGCCCCAGCATTTT.